The T cell receptor beta chain described here comes from a study of CD8+ T cells in alopecia areata. Study context: It was oral tofacitinib, at 5 to 10 mg twice daily, that treated patients received.

Following RNA extraction, reverse transcription yielded cDNA that acted as the sequencing template. Produced via immunoSEQ multiplex PCR; TCRdb's table is partial and in-frame only. The data contain approximately 150,000 clones, roughly 50% of them seen just once; the ten biggest clones take up 6.5% to 7.5%. This clone was seen only a few times. This CDR3 is 15 amino acids long. Per germline, CDR1 KGHSH and CDR2 LQKENI. Trimming at V came to 5 bases and at J to 4 bases, leaving 6 bases not matched to a gene. The source is a human donor with alopecia areata. The sequencing sample was made of CD4+ T cells sorted from blood. The rearrangement joins TRBV18 to TRBJ1-5; 9 nucleotides line up with TRBD1. The CDR3 coding sequence is TGTGCCAGCTCAACGACAGGGGGTAGGAATCAGCCCCAGCATTTT. Its protein is CASSTTGGRNQPQHF.